This T cell receptor (beta chain) was recorded in a study of blood T cell repertoires in COVID-19 (dated by TCRdb to the early 2020s). Broadly, across the study: Collaborator samples came from the United States, Italy and Spain and covered acute and convalescent phases of COVID-19. The prospective study material was composed of cDNA or gDNA derived from T cells, B-cell-depleted T cells, or PBMCs. The dataset comprised deeply sampled blood TCRbeta repertoires from subjects exposed to, actively infected with, or recovered from COVID-19. A freely available public database, intended as a resource for researchers studying the immune response to SARS-CoV-2, is where the repertoires were released. Samples were obtained from the ongoing ImmuneRACE study (first 160 participants) and from 1,254 subjects provided by 6 global collaborators. Nearly every sample came with metadata listing a de-identified subject ID, COVID-19 status, age in years and sex. Where HLA class I and class II types were available, the types were taken from metadata supplied by the sample provider, not from assay-based typing.

The research as a whole found: How much clinical and demographic metadata was included differed by source and by participant, and the metadata was provided uncurated.

Turning to this clone: No cognate antigen has been identified for it. Per-nucleotide qualities are absent, and no much larger clonotype sits a single base away.

Each collaborating institution followed its own protocols to collect whole blood in K2EDTA tubes. For TCRbeta analysis, collaborators shipped samples as frozen whole blood, isolated PBMCs, or DNA extracted from either of those sample types. TCRbeta CDR3 regions were amplified from genomic DNA using the immunoSEQ Assay, a bias-controlled multiplex PCR. The paper's data handling went like this. The number of nucleated cells in each sample was estimated from the amplification of reference gene primers within the assay. To quantify the absolute abundance of each unique TCRbeta CDR3 rearrangement, sequence reads were collapsed and filtered. For each sample, productive Simpson clonality was calculated as the square root of Simpson's diversity index over productive rearrangements. This immuneACCESS table, as held by TCRdb, lists in-frame sequences with V and J called but not all clones. Of the missing ones, under half trace to an unresolved V gene in checked studies; the others have no known cause. V and J calls and clone size come straight from that table; D and trimming were deduced from the DNA. For this sample there are around 280,000 clones; roughly 80% appear just once. Together, the top ten hold around 3.9% of the sample.

V lost 2 bases and J lost 0 bases; the stretch between them is 8 bases long. Its CDR3 holds 15 amino acids, cysteine through phenylalanine. Here the CDR3 DNA is all that survives: 45 bases in frame from base 1. CDR1 and CDR2 were assigned from the germline V gene as SNHLY and FYNNEI. Sequenced material: peripheral blood. This sequence uses TRBV2 and TRBJ1-3, with the D gene too uncertain to name. This clonotype was obtained from a woman aged 45 to 65 with active or convalescent COVID-19. The encoded CDR3 is CASSEQDLSGNTIYF. Read as DNA, the sequence is TGTGCCAGCAGTGAACAGGATCTCTCTGGAAACACCATATATTTT.